This passage covers 27 T cell receptor beta chains from one sample sequenced in a study of blood T cell repertoires in COVID-19. Generated by immunoSEQ multiplex PCR, the TCRdb table keeps only in-frame clones and is missing some. The sample has 200,000 to 250,000 clones; just over 85% are singletons. Sequenced sample: PBMCs or T cells enriched from blood (not recorded which). The receptors were sampled from a woman between 50 and 59 years old with acute COVID-19.

The chain links TRBV18 to TRBJ2-3; no clear D gene. CDR3 size: 14 residues. Trimming removed 3 bases at V and 2 bases at J, with 9 bases between. The germline V gene encodes CDR1 KGHSH and CDR2 LQKENI. The CDR3 reads CASSPPIHTDTQYF. The CDR3 DNA follows: TGTGCCAGCTCACCCCCCATCCACACAGATACGCAGTATTTT.

The chain is built from TRBV7-3 and TRBJ2-1, with 11 bases fitting TRBD2. Germline V gene data show CDR1 as SGHTA and CDR2 as FQGTGA. This CDR3 region has 16 residues. V shed 5 bases, J shed 4 bases, and the junction held 7 bases outside the gene matches. The CDR3 bases are TGTGCCAGCAGCACACAAGGGACTAGCGGATACAATGAGCAGTTCTTC. It yields the protein CASSTQGTSGYNEQFF.

The rearrangement joins TRBV12-3 or TRBV12-4 to TRBJ2-7; 8 bases are a match to TRBD2. V was pared by 5 bases and J by 3 bases, with 3 bases of the junction left unmatched. This CDR3 comprises 13 residues. As DNA, the CDR3 is TGTGCCAGCAGTGACGGGAGGGGCTACGAGCAGTACTTC. Protein: CASSDGRGYEQYF.

The DNA for the CDR3 is TGTGCCAGCAGTCGACTAGCGGGAGCCTACGAGCAGTACTTC. It translates to CASSRLAGAYEQYF. V usage is TRBV6-2 or TRBV6-3 and J usage is TRBJ2-7; TRBD2 aligns across 12 bases. There are 14 residues in the CDR3. Germline V gives CDR1 MNHEY, CDR2 SVGEGT. The junction had 1 base not matched to a gene; V was cut back by 5 bases and J by 2 bases.

The CDR3 spells CASSRAGGTETQYF. The CDR3 coding sequence is TGTGCCAGCAGCCGAGCGGGAGGAACCGAGACCCAGTACTTC. The chain joins TRBV3-1 (or the pseudogene TRBV3-2) to TRBJ2-5, with 9 bases aligning to TRBD2. CDR3 size: 14 residues. Germline CDR1 reads LGHDT; CDR2 reads YNNKEL (reference sequence). The V and J ends lost 4 bases and 5 bases, in that order; junction bases with no gene match: 5.

This sequence joins TRBV4-1 and TRBJ2-3; 9 nucleotides line up with TRBD2. After removal of 4 bases from V and 5 bases from J, the junction contained 4 bases not matched to a gene. Germline CDR1 reads MGHRA; CDR2 reads YSYEKL. The CDR3 is 14 residues long. The CDR3 coding sequence is TGCGCCAGCAGCCGGAGACTAGCGGAAGATACGCAGTATTTT. As protein: CASSRRLAEDTQYF.

The chain is built from TRBV3-1 (or the pseudogene TRBV3-2) and TRBJ2-2; possibly TRBD1 for D (5 bases). Trimming removed 8 bases from V and 5 bases from J, with 21 bases in between. This CDR3 has 16 amino acids. Germline V gives CDR1 LGHDT, CDR2 YNNKEL (reference sequence). This chain's CDR3 is CASSRLATARTGELFF. The CDR3 DNA sequence: TGTGCCAGCTCCCGACTCGCGACAGCAAGGACCGGGGAGCTGTTTTTT.

This clone showed up just a few times. In nucleotides, the CDR3 is TGTGCCAGCAGCCAGAACAGGGGTAGCAATCAGCCCCAGCATTTT. This translates into CASSQNRGSNQPQHF. The chain combines TRBV4-2 with TRBJ1-5; 7 nucleotides agree with TRBD1. V was clipped by 3 bases and J by 0 bases; unmatched bases: 2. Germline V gives CDR1 LGHNA, CDR2 YNFKEQ. The CDR3 contains 15 residues.

The genes are TRBV4-1 and TRBJ2-1; 7 bases agree with TRBD2. The CDR3 totals 17 residues. V gave up 0 bases and J gave up 1 base; unmatched junction bases: 6. The germline gives CDR1 MGHRA, CDR2 YSYEKL. Written as DNA, the CDR3 is TGCGCCAGCAGCCAAGATTTTCTAGCGGTTTCCTACAATGAGCAGTTCTTC. This encodes CASSQDFLAVSYNEQFF.

For this clone: One end of the junction is discordant with germline, which a read error may explain. The J gene is TRBJ2-7, the V gene TRBV28; 7 nucleotides match TRBD1. The V gene's germline CDR1 is MDHEN and CDR2 SYDVKM. The CDR3 length is 14 residues. The chain's CDR3 is CASSARDSSYERYF. Here the CDR3 DNA reads TGTGCCAGCAGTGCCCGGGACAGCTCCTACGAGCGGTACTTC.

The rearrangement joins TRBV7-2 to TRBJ1-5; D remains unclear. The CDR3 covers 13 residues. V dropped 0 bases and J dropped 12 bases, with 12 bases sitting between them. Per germline, CDR1 SGHTA and CDR2 FQGNSA. The CDR3, as DNA: TGTGCCAGCAGCTTAGCCGTTTCGGGAGACCAGCATTTT. It yields the protein CASSLAVSGDQHF.

A single count supports this clone. This CDR3 is missing its conserved last phenylalanine or tryptophan, likely due to a read error. The limits of the CDR3 on the DNA are not certain, so only TCRdb's listed CDR3 is given. The chain combines TRBV7-9 with TRBJ1-1; the DNA was not used to check the table's D call, TRBD1. The CDR3 spans 13 amino acids, including both terminal residues. The V gene's germline CDR1 is SEHNR and CDR2 FQNEAQ (reference sequence). The CDR3 loop is CASSERGQGRIAH.

This rearrangement joins TRBV7-8 to TRBJ1-5, with D maybe TRBD1 (5 bases). Germline V gives CDR1 SGHVS, CDR2 FQNEAQ. The CDR3 is made up of 16 amino acids. The V and J ends lost 1 base and 2 bases respectively, with 12 bases between them. The CDR3 DNA is TGTGCCAGCAGCTTAGTTGGGGGGGTCGGCAATCAGCCCCAGCATTTT. Protein: CASSLVGGVGNQPQHF.

This clone has just a few counts. This rearrangement joins TRBV27 to TRBJ2-7; 13 bases are shared with TRBD2. Trimming cost V 6 bases and J 5 bases; bases outside gene matches: 16. Germline V gives CDR1 MNHEY, CDR2 SMNVEV (reference sequence). The CDR3 is 18 residues long. The CDR3 coding sequence is TGTGCCAGCAGCCACCGACTAGCGGGAGGATTAATCCTAGACGAGCAGTACTTC. This translates into CASSHRLAGGLILDEQYF.

The chain couples TRBV5-5 to TRBJ2-7; D is possibly TRBD1 (6 bases). V lost 5 bases to trimming and J lost 4 bases, with 16 bases between them. CDR1 SGHKS and CDR2 YYEKEE come from the germline V gene (reference sequence). The CDR3 length is 14 residues. As DNA, the CDR3 is TGTGCCAGCAGGCTACAGGGTGTAGAGTACGAGCAGTACTTC. It yields the protein CASRLQGVEYEQYF. Based on the CDR3 plus reference TRBV5-5 and TRBJ2-7, the full variable domain is DAGVTQSPTHLIKTRGQQVTLRCSPISGHKSVSWYQQVLGQGPQFIFQYYEKEERGRGNFPDRFSARQFPNYSSELNVNALLLGDSALYLCASRLQGVEYEQYFGPGTRLTVT.

The chain carries TRBV5-1 and TRBJ2-3; TRBD1 might be the D (6 bases). Germline V gene sequence: CDR1 SGHRS, CDR2 YFSETQ. This CDR3 is built from 15 residues. Deletions cut 4 bases from V and 1 base from J, with 13 bases between. The chain's CDR3 is CASSANRAGTDTQYF. For the CDR3, the DNA is TGCGCCAGCAGCGCGAACAGGGCTGGCACAGATACGCAGTATTTT.

The gene calls are TRBV7-2 and TRBJ1-6; D ambiguous. The CDR3 consists of 14 residues. Looked up from germline, CDR1 is SGHTA and CDR2 is FQGNSA. Between the trimmed V and J ends, which lost 1 base and 7 bases, there was a span of 8 bases. CDR3 DNA: TGTGCCAGCAGCTTAGTGGCGGCCAATTCACCCCTCCACTTT. It specifies CASSLVAANSPLHF.

Only a few counts were recorded for this clone. This chain links TRBV7-2 with TRBJ1-3, with TRBD1 identical over 7 bases. V shed 3 bases and J 4 bases; nucleotides not matched to a gene: 6. The germline CDR1 and CDR2 sequences are SGHTA and FQGNSA. This CDR3 region has 15 residues. The chain's CDR3 is CASSLDRFLGNTIYF. In nucleotides, the CDR3 is TGTGCCAGCAGCTTGGACAGGTTTCTGGGAAACACCATATATTTT.

The J gene is TRBJ2-7, the V gene TRBV9; the D is unclear. This CDR3 has 13 residues. Germline CDR1 is SGDLS and CDR2 is YYNGEE. With 1 base removed from V and 3 bases from J, the gap between germline ends came to 8 bases. CDR3 region: CASSVRGGYEQYF. DNA of the CDR3: TGTGCCAGCAGCGTAAGAGGCGGCTACGAGCAGTACTTC.

This chain uses TRBV6-2 or TRBV6-3 with TRBJ2-7, with D possibly being TRBD2 (6 bases). Trimming took 2 bases from V and 6 from J, leaving 11 bases between them. The CDR3 totals 13 residues. Looked up from germline, CDR1 is MNHEY and CDR2 is SVGEGT. This chain's CDR3 is CASSYLGRLEQYF. The CDR3 coding sequence is TGTGCCAGCAGTTACCTGGGGAGGCTCGAGCAGTACTTC.

V is TRBV14 and J is TRBJ2-1, with D maybe TRBD2 (6 bases). The germline V gene has CDR1 SGHDN and CDR2 FVKESK. This CDR3 contains 18 residues. With 0 bases removed from V and 3 bases from J, the gap between germline ends came to 18 bases. The CDR3 here is CASSQDTRVGGNYNEQFF. CDR3 coding DNA: TGTGCCAGCAGCCAAGATACCAGGGTCGGCGGGAACTACAATGAGCAGTTCTTC.

This clone has a handful of counts. The J gene is TRBJ1-2, the V gene TRBV15; 9 bases align to TRBD1. Trimming cost V 5 bases and J 8 bases; bases outside gene matches: 9. The CDR3 is made up of 14 amino acids. The germline V gene has CDR1 LNHNV and CDR2 YYDKDF (reference sequence). CDR3 bases: TGTGCCACCAGCCCTACCGGGACAGGGTTAGGCTACACCTTC. This sequence encodes CATSPTGTGLGYTF.

V is TRBV11-2 and J is TRBJ2-7; unclear D gene. The CDR3 is 9 residues long. Trimming shortened V by 4 bases and J by 12 bases, and 7 bases separated the two germline ends. Germline CDR1 SGHAT, CDR2 FQNNGV. Here the CDR3 DNA reads TGTGCCAGCAGCTCCCGGTGGTACTTC. Its protein is CASSSRWYF.

The V call is TRBV5-1, the J call TRBJ2-7; TRBD2 matches at 11 bases. V trimming: 4 bases; J trimming: 7 bases; junction bases outside the gene matches: 4. This CDR3 is 13 amino acids long. Germline CDR1 and CDR2: SGHRS and YFSETQ. CDR3 coding DNA: TGCGCCAGCAGCCCTCGACTAGCGGGAGAGCAGTACTTC. This codes for CASSPRLAGEQYF.

This CDR3 reads CSVEPTGAGETQYF. In nucleotides, the CDR3 is TGCAGCGTTGAACCGACAGGGGCAGGGGAGACCCAGTACTTC. The chain uses TRBV29-1 and TRBJ2-5, with 8 bases identical to TRBD1. The CDR3 covers 14 residues. The germline CDR1 and CDR2 sequences are SQVTM and ANQGSEA. J was trimmed by 5 bases and V by 2 bases; bases with no gene match: 7.

The chain combines TRBV5-1 with TRBJ2-1; 12 bases are a match to TRBD1. J lost 8 bases, V lost 6 bases, and 9 bases had no gene match. CDR1 is SGHRS, CDR2 YFSETQ, per germline. This CDR3 region has 15 residues. The chain's CDR3 is CASNVQGTGGDEQFF. CDR3 DNA: TGCGCCAGCAACGTTCAAGGGACAGGGGGCGATGAGCAGTTCTTC.

The chain joins TRBV7-3 to TRBJ2-1; 14 bases are a match to TRBD2. CDR3 length: 16 residues. Germline CDR1 and CDR2: SGHTA and FQGTGA. V lost 1 base to trimming and J lost 10 bases; unmatched junction nucleotides: 6. CDR3 sequence reads: CASSLSPGLAGVEQFF. In nucleotides, the CDR3 is TGTGCCAGCAGCTTAAGTCCGGGACTAGCGGGAGTAGAGCAGTTCTTC.